These 30 T cell receptor beta chains were sequenced from one sample in a study of technical replicates of blood from a handful of donors. TCRdb's table, derived via immunoSEQ multiplex PCR, lists solely in-frame clones and lacks some. The data show 60,000 to 80,000 clones, with approximately 89% seen just once and around 4.8% held by the top ten. Source material: PBMCs. The receptors were gathered from a human donor in good health. Some clones in this sample may be carry-over from other donors' samples.

Concerning this clone: A read error may produce the germline difference seen at one junction end. The rearrangement joins TRBV7-2 to TRBJ2-5, with D possibly TRBD2 on 7 matching bases. The CDR3 loop spans 15 amino acids. CDR1 SGHTA and CDR2 FQGNSA come from the germline V gene. CDR3 amino acids: CASNLRGAGRETQYF. The CDR3 DNA is TGTGCCAGCAACTTACGGGGGGCAGGTCGAGAGACCCAGTACTTC.

In DNA, the CDR3 is TGTGCCAGCAGCCAGGGACAGGGGCAGGGCTACACCTTC. It is translated as CASSQGQGQGYTF. J is TRBJ1-2 and V is TRBV7-2; 10 bases match TRBD1. This CDR3 spans 13 amino acids. Germline CDR1 SGHTA, CDR2 FQGNSA. Trimming at V came to 5 bases and at J to 8 bases, leaving 5 bases not matched to a gene.

V is TRBV4-1 and J is TRBJ1-2; D ambiguous. Germline V CDR1 and CDR2: MGHRA, YSYEKL. The CDR3 loop spans 14 amino acids. V was shortened by 4 bases and J by 7 bases, with 16 bases between the two germline ends. The CDR3 loop is CASSPPWAGGGYTF. The CDR3 bases are TGCGCCAGCAGCCCACCGTGGGCCGGAGGTGGCTACACCTTC.

The chain uses TRBV10-3 and TRBJ2-3; TRBD1 aligns across 9 bases. The CDR3 runs 15 residues. The V and J ends lost 5 bases and 3 bases, in that order; junction bases with no gene match: 6. Germline CDR1 reads ENHRY; CDR2 reads SYGVKD. CDR3 bases: TGTGCCATCAGTATGCGCGGACAGGGGACAGATACGCAGTATTTT. Translation gives CAISMRGQGTDTQYF.

V and J are TRBV7-6 and TRBJ2-2, with 7 bases fitting TRBD1. CDR1 is SGHVS, CDR2 FNYEAQ, per germline. This CDR3 is built from 16 residues. V dropped 5 bases and J dropped 8; count of bases not matched to a gene: 14. The CDR3 DNA reads TGTGCCAGCAGCAAGAAGACAGGGAGCGGAGAGGGGGAGCTGTTTTTT. This encodes CASSKKTGSGEGELFF.

This clone showed up just once. The V call is TRBV15, the J call TRBJ2-2; 7 nucleotides agree with TRBD1. The germline gives CDR1 LNHNV, CDR2 YYDKDF (reference sequence). The CDR3 is 17 amino acids. The V segment lost 0 bases and the J segment 6 bases; nucleotides outside the gene matches: 10. DNA of the CDR3: TGTGCCACCAGCAGAGAATCAGGAGACAGGGTGGCCGGGGAGCTGTTTTTT. Amino acid sequence: CATSRESGDRVAGELFF.

This clone came up once. The gene calls are TRBV2 and TRBJ2-5, with TRBD2 matching over 9 bases. CDR3 length equals 19 residues. The J segment lost 1 base and the V segment lost 3 bases, leaving 15 bases of the junction unmatched. Germline V gene lookup returns CDR1 SNHLY and CDR2 FYNNEI. DNA for the CDR3: TGTGCCAGCAGTGAGGTGGCTAGCGGGGACTGGGAACTCCAAGAGACCCAGTACTTC. This codes for CASSEVASGDWELQETQYF.

This chain uses TRBV4-1 with TRBJ1-2; 7 bases line up with TRBD1. V gave up 4 bases and J gave up 5 bases; unmatched junction bases: 7. Germline V CDR1 and CDR2: MGHRA, YSYEKL. The CDR3 contains 14 residues. CDR3 sequence (DNA): TGCGCCAGCAGCCCAGGACAGGCCGTTTATGGCTACACCTTC. Protein: CASSPGQAVYGYTF.

J is TRBJ2-5 and V is TRBV7-3, with 8 positions matching TRBD2. The V gene end was trimmed by 5 bases and the J gene end by 5 bases; junction bases not matched to a gene: 7. This CDR3 spans 14 amino acids. Germline V gives CDR1 SGHTA, CDR2 FQGTGA. The CDR3 region is CASSKSGGLETQYF. CDR3 in DNA: TGTGCCAGCAGCAAAAGCGGGGGTTTGGAGACCCAGTACTTC.

CDR3 in DNA: TGTGCCAGCAGCTTATATCCTGGAAACACCATATATTTT. Translating it yields CASSLYPGNTIYF. The genes are TRBV11-3 and TRBJ1-3; D not resolved. From germline, CDR1 is SGHNT and CDR2 YENEEA. Between the trimmed V and J ends, which lost 2 bases and 2 bases, there was a span of 4 bases. The CDR3 has 13 residues.

This sequence joins TRBV7-9 and TRBJ2-5; D possibly corresponds to TRBD2 (6 bases). CDR1 and CDR2 from the germline V gene are SEHNR and FQNEAQ (reference sequence). V was clipped by 8 bases and J by 5 bases, with 21 bases between them. CDR3 length equals 15 residues. The CDR3 DNA reads TGTGCCAGCTCCACAGCGCCCCGGGGGAGGGAGACCCAGTACTTC. Encoded protein: CASSTAPRGRETQYF.

V is TRBV11-2 and J is TRBJ1-1; the D is unclear. The CDR3 is made up of 16 amino acids. Trimming took 6 bases from V and 1 from J, leaving 18 bases between them. Germline lookup yields CDR1 SGHAT and CDR2 FQNNGV. The CDR3 DNA sequence: TGTGCCAGCAGACCTTCGGCAGGATACGGGAACACTGAAGCTTTCTTT. It yields the protein CASRPSAGYGNTEAFF.

The chain uses TRBV28 and TRBJ2-1, with 7 positions matching TRBD2. Germline loops: CDR1 MDHEN, CDR2 SYDVKM. The CDR3 sequence is 15 residues long. V lost 3 bases and J lost 7; bases outside the gene matches: 9. CDR3 residues: CASSLSAGGGNEQFF. In DNA, the CDR3 is TGTGCCAGCAGTTTGTCCGCTGGCGGGGGTAATGAGCAGTTCTTC.

The chain links TRBV7-2 to TRBJ1-1; D is unclear. The germline V and J ends were trimmed by 0 bases and 8 bases, with 10 bases remaining between them. CDR3 length: 13 residues. The germline V gene has CDR1 SGHTA and CDR2 FQGNSA. This CDR3 is CASSLAGEAEAFF. CDR3 DNA: TGTGCCAGCAGCTTAGCCGGGGAGGCGGAAGCTTTCTTT. The complete variable domain, with remaining parts taken from reference TRBV7-2 and TRBJ1-1, reads GAGVSQSPSNKVTEKGKDVELRCDPISGHTALYWYRQSLGQGLEFLIYFQGNSAPDKSGLPSDRFSAERTGGSVSTLTIQRTQQEDSAVYLCASSLAGEAEAFFGQGTRLTVV.

The chain joins TRBV5-6 to TRBJ2-7, with D possibly being TRBD2 (6 bases). With 4 bases removed from V and 4 bases from J, the gap between germline ends came to 9 bases. The CDR3 runs 12 residues. Germline CDR1 and CDR2: SGHDT and YYEEEE. CDR3 nucleotide sequence: TGTGCCAGCAGCCCTCGGGGGTACGAGCAGTACTTC. Its protein product is CASSPRGYEQYF.

The J gene is TRBJ1-4, the V gene TRBV30; 7 nucleotides align to TRBD1. Germline CDR1 is GTSNPN and CDR2 is SVGIG (reference sequence). This CDR3 has 15 amino acids. V was clipped by 3 bases and J by 4 bases; unmatched bases: 8. The CDR3 nucleotides read TGTGCCTGGAGCCGAGGACAGGCGGTTAATGAAAAACTGTTTTTT. It specifies CAWSRGQAVNEKLFF.

The gene calls are TRBV9 and TRBJ2-3, with D perhaps matching TRBD2 (7 bases). The length of the CDR3 is 16 residues. Trimming shortened V by 2 bases and J by 6 bases, and 19 bases separated the two germline ends. From germline, CDR1 is SGDLS and CDR2 YYNGEE. The CDR3, as DNA: TGTGCCAGCAGCGTCCCCGTTACGGGGGGCTCGGATACGCAGTATTTT. This sequence encodes CASSVPVTGGSDTQYF. The full variable domain, with the rest looked up from reference TRBV9 and TRBJ2-3, is DSGVTQTPKHLITATGQRVTLRCSPRSGDLSVYWYQQSLDQGLQFLIQYYNGEERAKGNILERFSAQQFPDLHSELNLSSLELGDSALYFCASSVPVTGGSDTQYFGPGTRLTVL.

The V call is TRBV2, the J call TRBJ2-3; D not certain. CDR3 length: 13 residues. The germline V gene has CDR1 SNHLY and CDR2 FYNNEI. With 7 bases removed from V and 0 bases from J, the gap between germline ends came to 8 bases. The CDR3 DNA is TGTGCCAGCACCCGGGTGAGCACAGATACGCAGTATTTT. This sequence encodes CASTRVSTDTQYF.

The V gene is TRBV7-9, the J gene TRBJ1-6; D might be TRBD1 (6 bases). The V and J ends lost 5 bases and 10 bases respectively, with 15 bases between them. CDR1 SEHNR and CDR2 FQNEAQ come from the germline V gene (reference sequence). This CDR3 has 14 residues. In nucleotides, the CDR3 is TGTGCCAGCAGCCCGGGGGGCGGGGGCTCACCCCTCCACTTT. It yields the protein CASSPGGGGSPLHF. Combining the CDR3 with reference TRBV7-9 and TRBJ1-6 gives the whole variable domain DTGVSQNPRHKITKRGQNVTFRCDPISEHNRLYWYRQTLGQGPEFLTYFQNEAQLEKSRLLSDRFSAERPKGSFSTLEIQRTEQGDSAMYLCASSPGGGGSPLHFGNGTRLTVT.

The chain recombines TRBV6-6 with TRBJ1-5, with D tentatively TRBD1 (5 bases). V was clipped by 0 bases and J by 1 base, with 10 bases between them. Germline CDR1 MNHNY, CDR2 SVGAGI (reference sequence). The CDR3 covers 16 residues. The CDR3 DNA reads TGTGCCAGCAGTTACTCGTACGGGGGAAGCAATCAGCCCCAGCATTTT. It yields the protein CASSYSYGGSNQPQHF.

This chain uses TRBV18 with TRBJ1-2, with a weak D call TRBD1 (6 bases). V lost 5 bases, J lost 4 bases, and 11 bases lay in between. Germline assignment: CDR1 KGHSH and CDR2 LQKENI. The CDR3 loop spans 13 amino acids. CDR3 coding DNA: TGTGCCAGCTCAACAGGGTTATCCTATGGCTACACCTTC. As protein: CASSTGLSYGYTF.

The J gene is TRBJ1-1, the V gene TRBV20-1, with TRBD1 matching 7 bases. Germline V gives CDR1 DFQATT, CDR2 SNEGSKA (reference sequence). The CDR3 contains 11 residues. V shed 6 bases and J 11 bases; nucleotides not matched to a gene: 9. The CDR3 DNA reads as TGCAGTGCCCGAAACAGGGGTGGTGCTTTCTTT. It codes for CSARNRGGAFF.

V usage is TRBV4-3 and J usage is TRBJ2-1; 8 positions match TRBD2. The trim removed 2 bases at V and 8 bases at J, leaving 2 bases unmatched. This CDR3 comprises 13 residues. Per germline, CDR1 LGHNA and CDR2 YSLEER. The CDR3 coding sequence is TGCGCCAGCAGCCAACAGCGGGAGCATGAGCAGTTCTTC. Residues: CASSQQREHEQFF.

The CDR3 coding sequence is TGCGCCAGCAGCTTGGGGGAATACAGGGGCTATGGCTACACCTTC. Translated: CASSLGEYRGYGYTF. V and J are TRBV5-1 and TRBJ1-2, with 7 bases fitting TRBD1. V was pared by 0 bases and J by 4 bases, with 6 bases of the junction left unmatched. Looked up from germline, CDR1 is SGHRS and CDR2 is YFSETQ. This CDR3 has 15 residues.

This chain joins TRBV21-1 and TRBJ2-3; the D segment call TRBD1 is taken from the table without a DNA check. TRBV21-1 has pseudogene status. This CDR3 is built from 16 residues. CDR3 nucleotide sequence: TGTGCCAGCAGCAACTGGGACAGGGGGTCGACAGATACGCAGTATTTT. This codes for CASSNWDRGSTDTQYF.

The rearrangement joins TRBV27 to TRBJ1-5, with a possible D match to TRBD1 (6 bases). The CDR3 covers 15 residues. V shed 6 bases and J shed 4 bases, with 16 bases lying between them. From germline, CDR1 is MNHEY and CDR2 SMNVEV (reference sequence). The CDR3 DNA is TGTGCCAGCAGCCTTGGATGGGGGCTAAATCAGCCCCAGCATTTT. It codes for CASSLGWGLNQPQHF.

This sequence joins TRBV11-2 and TRBJ2-5; TRBD2 agrees at 14 bases. The CDR3 runs 16 residues. Germline CDR1 reads SGHAT; CDR2 reads FQNNGV. The V gene end was trimmed by 1 base and the J gene end by 2 bases; junction bases not matched to a gene: 0. CDR3 in DNA: TGTGCCAGCAGCTTAGGACTAGCGGGAGGGCAAGAGACCCAGTACTTC. This sequence encodes CASSLGLAGGQETQYF.

The J gene is TRBJ2-3, the V gene TRBV7-3; 13 bases agree with TRBD2. Germline V gives CDR1 SGHTA, CDR2 FQGTGA. Trimming took 5 bases from V and 8 from J; bases not matched to a gene: 7. The CDR3 sequence is 15 residues long. The CDR3 reads CASSQGLAGLGTQYF. In DNA form, the CDR3 reads TGTGCCAGCAGCCAGGGACTAGCGGGGTTGGGTACGCAGTATTTT.

V usage is TRBV14 and J usage is TRBJ2-1; 9 nucleotides align to TRBD2. The CDR3 extends over 15 amino acids. Germline trimming cut 3 bases from V and 13 bases from J; bases unmatched to any gene: 13. Germline V gene lookup returns CDR1 SGHDN and CDR2 FVKESK. The CDR3 loop is CASSHAGTSISSQFF. CDR3 DNA sequence: TGTGCCAGCAGCCACGCCGGGACTAGCATCTCGTCTCAGTTCTTC.

V usage is TRBV7-6 and J usage is TRBJ2-3, with TRBD2 matching 14 bases. Unmatched junction bases numbered 9, after V lost 4 bases and J lost 9 bases. Germline CDR1 SGHVS, CDR2 FNYEAQ. The CDR3 consists of 16 residues. The CDR3 sequence: CASSSGTSGSGITQYF. In nucleotides, the CDR3 is TGTGCCAGCAGCTCCGGGACTAGCGGGAGCGGGATCACGCAGTATTTT.